These 23 T cell receptor beta chains were sequenced from one sample in a study of CD8+CD57+ T cells in acquired aplastic anemia. Both TCR beta VDJ combination and CDR3 sequence profiling were carried out. Genomic DNA was the template for this profiling. TCRdb itself ran the reads through MiXCR, one entry per CDR3 protein. This sample has 150,000 to 200,000 distinct CDR3 sequences, with less than 65% found just once. Sequences were obtained from sorted CD4+, CD8+, or CD8+CD57+ T cells (not recorded which) from PBMCs. Every receptor here comes from a human donor with severe aplastic anemia or a healthy control (not recorded which).

The rearrangement links TRBV2 to TRBJ1-4, with 7 bases that match TRBD1. The CDR3 totals 14 residues. Germline CDR1 and CDR2: SNHLY and FYNNEI. Trimming removed 6 bases from V and 2 bases from J; junction bases left unmatched: 3. The CDR3 DNA is TGTGCCAGCAGGAGACAGGGCACTAATGAAAAACTGTTTTTT. This sequence encodes CASRRQGTNEKLFF.

This clonotype appeared many times. The chain combines TRBV12-3 or TRBV12-4 with TRBJ1-2, with 7 bases identical to TRBD1. Trimming cost V 5 bases and J 5 bases; bases outside gene matches: 8. The CDR3 loop spans 14 amino acids. The CDR3 DNA follows: TGTGCCAGCAGTGATCCCGGGACAGAGTATGGCTACACCTTC. Residues: CASSDPGTEYGYTF.

The genes are TRBV11-1 and TRBJ2-1; 7 positions agree with TRBD1. The J segment lost 2 bases and the V segment lost 3 bases, leaving 7 bases of the junction unmatched. The CDR3 runs 16 residues. CDR1 and CDR2 from the germline V gene are SGHAT and FQDESV (reference sequence). CDR3 sequence: CASSFTSGGAYNEQFF. The DNA of the CDR3 is TGTGCCAGCAGCTTCACCTCAGGGGGTGCCTACAATGAGCAGTTCTTC.

The J gene is TRBJ2-5, the V gene TRBV10-2; D is undetermined. The J call is uncertain, as TRBJ2-7 better fits the DNA end. Germline assignment: CDR1 WSHSY and CDR2 SAAADI. This CDR3 is 14 amino acids long. CDR3 in DNA: TGCGCCAGCGGACCGGGCCTTGGCCCCTACGAGCAGTACTTC. Translation: CASGPGLGPYEQYF.

The chain links TRBV19 to TRBJ1-6; a possible D gene is TRBD1 (5 bases). The V end lost 3 bases, the J end lost 10 bases, and 19 bases lay between the germline ends. The V gene's germline CDR1 is LNHDA and CDR2 SQIVND (reference sequence). The CDR3 sequence is 16 residues long. The CDR3 DNA is TGTGCCAGTAGTATGGCTGGCGGGGCCGTCGGATCACCCCTCCACTTT. It translates to CASSMAGGAVGSPLHF. Using reference TRBV19 and TRBJ1-6 for the parts outside the CDR3, the full variable domain is DGGITQSPKYLFRKEGQNVTLSCEQNLNHDAMYWYRQDPGQGLRLIYYSQIVNDFQKGDIAEGYSVSREKKESFPLTVTSAQKNPTAFYLCASSMAGGAVGSPLHFGNGTRLTVT.

V usage is TRBV7-8 and J usage is TRBJ1-6; 8 nucleotides agree with TRBD1. This CDR3 spans 17 amino acids. Germline V gene sequence: CDR1 SGHVS, CDR2 FQNEAQ. V dropped 5 bases and J dropped 9; count of bases not matched to a gene: 15. The CDR3 nucleotides are TGTGCCAGCAGCAAATACGGGACAGGACAAGGCGGTTCACCCCTCCACTTT. It yields the protein CASSKYGTGQGGSPLHF.

This clonotype was found a few times. The genes are TRBV24-1 and TRBJ2-5; D is uncertain. Germline CDR1 KGHDR, CDR2 SFDVKD. V dropped 3 bases and J dropped 1 base, with 8 bases sitting between them. The CDR3 contains 14 residues. CDR3 DNA: TGTGCCACCAGTGATCCGGACGGCCAAGAGACCCAGTACTTC. Translation: CATSDPDGQETQYF.

The chain has TRBV7-9 and TRBJ2-1; D remains ambiguous. Germline V gives CDR1 SEHNR, CDR2 FQNEAQ (reference sequence). V was trimmed by 0 bases and J by 4 bases, leaving 13 bases between them. This CDR3 region has 16 residues. For the CDR3, the DNA is TGTGCCAGCAGCTTAGCAGGTCAGAAAATTTACAATGAGCAGTTCTTC. Protein sequence: CASSLAGQKIYNEQFF.

In this sample, this clonotype turned up many times. The chain employs TRBV11-2 and TRBJ1-2, with TRBD1 matching 8 bases. Trimming cost V 0 bases and J 3 bases; bases outside gene matches: 3. The CDR3 runs 15 residues. Germline CDR1 SGHAT, CDR2 FQNNGV. The CDR3 reads CASSLERGQDYGYTF. The CDR3 nucleotides are TGTGCCAGCAGCTTAGAAAGGGGACAGGACTATGGCTACACCTTC.

This clonotype showed up just a few times. The chain recombines TRBV2 with TRBJ1-6; tentative D call: TRBD1 (6 bases). The CDR3 is 16 residues long. From germline, CDR1 is SNHLY and CDR2 FYNNEI. The V gene lost 6 bases and the J gene lost 2 bases, with 14 bases spanning the gap. CDR3 sequence reads: CASRDSVSTYNSPLHF. DNA for the CDR3: TGTGCCAGCAGGGACAGCGTTAGTACCTATAATTCACCCCTCCACTTT. The full variable domain, completed using reference TRBV2 and TRBJ1-6, is EPEVTQTPSHQVTQMGQEVILRCVPISNHLYFYWYRQILGQKVEFLVSFYNNEISEKSEIFDDQFSVERPDGSNFTLKIRSTKLEDSAMYFCASRDSVSTYNSPLHFGNGTRLTVT.

V gene TRBV7-9 combines with J gene TRBJ2-7, with D possibly being TRBD2 (5 bases). Germline CDR1 and CDR2: SEHNR and FQNEAQ (reference sequence). Trimming removed 4 bases from V and 3 bases from J, with 16 bases in between. This CDR3 is 15 amino acids long. CDR3 coding DNA: TGTGCCAGCAGCTCCTCTGTATCGGCGGGCTACGAGCAGTACTTC. Its protein product is CASSSSVSAGYEQYF.

The rearrangement links TRBV7-8 to TRBJ1-1; D ambiguous. CDR1 is SGHVS and CDR2 is FQNEAQ in the germline V gene. This CDR3 comprises 13 residues. Between the trimmed V and J ends, which lost 5 bases and 6 bases, there was a span of 13 bases. The CDR3 DNA reads as TGTGCCAGCAGCATACTAGAAGTAGCTGAAGCTTTCTTT. Its protein product is CASSILEVAEAFF.

The chain recombines TRBV7-9 with TRBJ2-2; TRBD2 matches at 13 bases. The trim removed 5 bases at V and 2 bases at J, leaving 5 bases unmatched. From germline, CDR1 is SEHNR and CDR2 FQNEAQ (reference sequence). The CDR3 consists of 17 residues. This chain's CDR3 is CASSHLGLAGNTGELFF. CDR3 coding DNA: TGTGCCAGCAGCCATTTGGGACTAGCGGGAAACACCGGGGAGCTGTTTTTT.

The chain uses TRBV7-3 and TRBJ2-1; TRBD1 matches 7 bases. CDR3 size: 16 residues. Per the germline V gene, CDR1 is SGHTA and CDR2 is FQGTGA. J lost 3 bases, V lost 4 bases, and 9 bases had no gene match. For the CDR3, the DNA is TGTGCCAGCAGCTCCTCAGGGGGTATGGGCTACAATGAGCAGTTCTTC. Translated: CASSSSGGMGYNEQFF.

The chain employs TRBV25-1 and TRBJ1-4; D remains unclear. CDR1 and CDR2 from the germline V gene are MGHDK and SYGVNS. Trimming removed 0 bases at V and 0 bases at J, with 11 bases between. This CDR3 spans 17 amino acids. The CDR3 spells CASSEYPGSATNEKLFF. The CDR3 nucleotides read TGTGCCAGCAGTGAATATCCGGGTTCGGCAACTAATGAAAAACTGTTTTTT.

The V call is TRBV20-1, the J call TRBJ2-3; D gene unclear. V lost 6 bases to trimming and J lost 0 bases, with 13 bases between them. The CDR3 is 14 amino acids. Germline values: CDR1 DFQATT, CDR2 SNEGSKA (reference sequence). The CDR3 DNA reads TGCAGTGCAATTAGTTTTGGCAGCACAGATACGCAGTATTTT. The encoded protein is CSAISFGSTDTQYF.

The V call is TRBV29-1, the J call TRBJ2-3; a weak D match, TRBD2 (6 bases). V was pared by 4 bases and J by 3 bases, with 11 bases between. The CDR3 consists of 13 residues. The germline gives CDR1 SQVTM, CDR2 ANQGSEA. CDR3 region: CSVAVEGTDTQYF. The CDR3 nucleotides read TGCAGCGTTGCGGTGGAGGGGACAGATACGCAGTATTTT.

The V call is TRBV5-1, the J call TRBJ2-2; TRBD1 matches 7 bases. V shed 4 bases, J shed 0 bases, and the junction held 6 bases outside the gene matches. Looked up from germline, CDR1 is SGHRS and CDR2 is YFSETQ. This CDR3 region has 16 residues. This CDR3 is CASSSTGTANTGELFF. For the CDR3, the DNA is TGCGCCAGCAGCAGCACCGGGACAGCGAACACCGGGGAGCTGTTTTTT.

The rearrangement uses TRBV6-5 and TRBJ1-1, with D hard to call. The CDR3 length is 15 residues. Germline loops: CDR1 MNHEY, CDR2 SVGAGI. V gave up 7 bases and J gave up 1 base, with 16 bases separating them. CDR3 amino acids: CASKGSAATNTEAFF. The CDR3 nucleotides are TGTGCCAGCAAAGGGTCCGCCGCAACGAACACTGAAGCTTTCTTT.

The chain is built from TRBV7-6 and TRBJ1-3; the D gene is possibly TRBD1 (5 bases). Trimming removed 8 bases at V and 5 bases at J, with 7 bases between. The germline V gene has CDR1 SGHVS and CDR2 FNYEAQ. CDR3 length: 11 amino acids. The CDR3 spells CASGGRNTIYF. The CDR3 DNA reads TGTGCCAGCGGGGGTCGAAACACCATATATTTT. Full variable domain (outside the CDR3, taken from reference TRBV7-6 and TRBJ1-3): GAGVSQSPRYKVTKRGQDVALRCDPISGHVSLYWYRQALGQGPEFLTYFNYEAQQDKSGLPNDRFSAERPEGSISTLTIQRTEQRDSAMYRCASGGRNTIYFGEGSWLTVV.

V and J are TRBV20-1 and TRBJ2-7; 7 bases fit TRBD2. V gave up 3 bases and J gave up 3 bases; unmatched junction bases: 8. Germline CDR1 is DFQATT and CDR2 is SNEGSKA (reference sequence). This CDR3 is 14 amino acids long. The CDR3 nucleotides read TGCAGTGCTAGTGAGCCGAGCGGGATCTACGAGCAGTACTTC. Its protein is CSASEPSGIYEQYF.

This clonotype has at least ten counts. The chain combines TRBV19 with TRBJ1-5; 8 nucleotides agree with TRBD1. Germline V gives CDR1 LNHDA, CDR2 SQIVND (reference sequence). Trimming cost V 8 bases and J 4 bases; bases outside gene matches: 13. This CDR3 is 16 amino acids long. In nucleotides, the CDR3 is TGTGCCAGTGCTCCGGCGCAGGGGGCATCAAATCAGCCCCAGCATTTT. Its translation: CASAPAQGASNQPQHF.

The chain recombines TRBV10-3 with TRBJ2-5, with D maybe TRBD1 (6 bases). Germline CDR1 reads ENHRY; CDR2 reads SYGVKD. CDR3 length equals 15 residues. Trimming removed 4 bases from V and 2 bases from J, with 14 bases in between. CDR3 in amino acids: CAISATRRGQETQYF. CDR3 DNA sequence: TGTGCCATCAGTGCGACCCGAAGGGGGCAAGAGACCCAGTACTTC.